These T cell receptor beta chains were read from a single sample in a study of OX40 agonist ivuxolimab in advanced cancers. The data were produced by immunoSEQ multiplex PCR, yet TCRdb's version contains in-frame clones alone and is incomplete. Here the sample spans roughly 50,000 clones, 85% to 90% being singletons. The input for sequencing was CD4+ or CD8+ T cells sorted from blood, taken in a trial of the OX40 agonist ivuxolimab. These receptors were obtained from an adult with an advanced solid tumor such as melanoma, head and neck, liver or kidney cancer. Both conserved end residues are trimmed from each CDR3.

V: TRBV2
J: TRBJ1-6
CDR3: ASRGQGLDSPLH

V: TRBV19
J: TRBJ2-5
CDR3: ASSPRDGPQVAQY

V: TRBV6-4
J: TRBJ2-1
CDR3: ASSFSGSNEQF

V: TRBV2
J: TRBJ1-6
CDR3: ASSVYPTGGNSPLH

V: TRBV15
J: TRBJ1-1
CDR3: ATSGVRGGDAF

V: TRBV5-1
J: TRBJ2-5
CDR3: ASSFSGTPQETQY

V: TRBV5-6
J: TRBJ1-5
CDR3: ASSLVGYDQPQH

V: TRBV6-5
J: TRBJ1-2
CDR3: ASTHSLYGYT

V: TRBV25-1
J: TRBJ2-1
CDR3: ASSELDSYNEQF

V: TRBV21-1
J: TRBJ2-2
CDR3: ASSKSQGDGELF